Listed here are 16 T cell receptor beta chains from one sample, sequenced in a study of blood T cell repertoires in COVID-19. Method: immunoSEQ multiplex PCR; TCRdb's copy keeps in-frame clones and lacks some. This sample has 250,000 to 300,000 clones, with roughly 90% found just once. Sequencing used peripheral blood. Receptors were obtained from a woman aged 45 to 65 who had recovered from COVID-19.

V is TRBV7-6 and J is TRBJ1-2, with 9 nucleotides matching TRBD1. This CDR3 contains 15 residues. Germline V lookup: CDR1 SGHVS, CDR2 FNYEAQ. The V gene end was trimmed by 5 bases and the J gene end by 7 bases; junction bases not matched to a gene: 11. CDR3 loop: CASSPGTGTASGYTF. The DNA for the CDR3 is TGTGCCAGCAGCCCGGGGACAGGGACGGCTAGTGGCTACACCTTC.

This chain connects TRBV7-9 to TRBJ1-2; the D gene is possibly TRBD1 (6 bases). The V end lost 5 bases, the J end lost 6 bases, and 13 bases lay between the germline ends. The CDR3 is made up of 13 amino acids. CDR1 is SEHNR, CDR2 FQNEAQ, per germline (reference sequence). This chain's CDR3 is CASSLGQPDGYTF. The CDR3 DNA sequence: TGTGCCAGCAGCCTCGGACAGCCCGATGGCTACACCTTC.

V gene TRBV7-2 combines with J gene TRBJ1-1, with a weak D call TRBD1 (6 bases). Trimming took off 5 bases at V and 3 bases at J, with 22 bases between the two ends. The V gene's germline CDR1 is SGHTA and CDR2 FQGNSA. This CDR3 region has 17 residues. The CDR3 DNA is TGTGCCAGCAGCGGTTTAAGGGGGGGAAGACGGGACACTGAAGCTTTCTTT. It specifies CASSGLRGGRRDTEAFF.

This chain connects TRBV24-1 to TRBJ1-1; TRBD1 matches 7 bases. The CDR3 contains 17 residues. The V and J ends lost 3 bases and 2 bases, in that order; junction bases with no gene match: 11. The germline CDR1 and CDR2 sequences are KGHDR and SFDVKD. The CDR3 here is CATSDLTSGTANTEAFF. The CDR3 DNA is TGTGCCACCAGTGATCTCACGTCCGGGACAGCAAACACTGAAGCTTTCTTT.

This clone appeared once. The gene calls are TRBV4-3 and TRBJ1-1; D gene uncertain. The V gene lost 0 bases and the J gene lost 0 bases, with 5 bases spanning the gap. Germline V gene sequence: CDR1 LGHNA, CDR2 YSLEER. The CDR3 is 14 amino acids. In nucleotides, the CDR3 is TGCGCCAGCAGCCAAGATGACATGAACACTGAAGCTTTCTTT. Translation gives CASSQDDMNTEAFF.

This clone has only one observation. The chain is built from TRBV24-1 and TRBJ2-7; TRBD1 matches 9 bases. V lost 2 bases and J lost 5; bases outside the gene matches: 6. Per germline, CDR1 KGHDR and CDR2 SFDVKD. The CDR3 has 15 amino acids. The CDR3 is CATSDSGTGFHEQYF. DNA of the CDR3: TGTGCCACCAGTGATTCAGGGACAGGGTTTCACGAGCAGTACTTC.

This clone was observed once. The chain has TRBV4-2 and TRBJ2-3; no clear D. Trimming shortened V by 4 bases and J by 2 bases, and 7 bases separated the two germline ends. The CDR3 is made up of 13 amino acids. Germline CDR1 LGHNA, CDR2 YNFKEQ. The CDR3 loop is CASSPYFTDTQYF. The CDR3 DNA reads TGTGCCAGCAGCCCCTACTTCACAGATACGCAGTATTTT.

This chain links TRBV7-8 with TRBJ1-1; a possible D gene is TRBD1 (6 bases). The CDR3 contains 14 residues. Germline CDR1 is SGHVS and CDR2 is FQNEAQ. Trimming took 4 bases from V and 6 from J, leaving 15 bases between them. The CDR3 nucleotides read TGTGCCAGCAGCTCCCACCGGGACACCCCTGAAGCTTTCTTT. Amino acids: CASSSHRDTPEAFF.

J is TRBJ2-3 and V is TRBV5-1, with 7 positions matching TRBD2. The J segment lost 4 bases and the V segment lost 4 bases, leaving 9 bases of the junction unmatched. The CDR3 is 15 amino acids. Germline V gene lookup returns CDR1 SGHRS and CDR2 YFSETQ. CDR3 loop: CASSPTSVTADTQYF. CDR3 coding DNA: TGCGCCAGCAGCCCTACTAGCGTAACGGCAGATACGCAGTATTTT.

The chain recombines TRBV19 with TRBJ2-1; no clear D gene. Germline lookup yields CDR1 LNHDA and CDR2 SQIVND (reference sequence). The CDR3 contains 14 residues. The germline V and J ends were trimmed by 0 bases and 9 bases, with 12 bases remaining between them. The CDR3 DNA follows: TGTGCCAGTAGTATAGATCAGGAAGTTGGTGAGCAGTTCTTC. As protein: CASSIDQEVGEQFF.

The V call is TRBV19, the J call TRBJ2-1, with TRBD2 matching over 9 bases. CDR1 and CDR2 from the germline V gene are LNHDA and SQIVND (reference sequence). V lost 3 bases, J lost 2 bases, and 5 bases stayed unmatched. This CDR3 is built from 16 residues. The CDR3 spells CASSIQAGGPYNEQFF. The CDR3 region has the DNA TGTGCCAGTAGTATCCAAGCGGGGGGCCCCTACAATGAGCAGTTCTTC. Supplemented by reference TRBV19 and TRBJ2-1, the full variable domain reads DGGITQSPKYLFRKEGQNVTLSCEQNLNHDAMYWYRQDPGQGLRLIYYSQIVNDFQKGDIAEGYSVSREKKESFPLTVTSAQKNPTAFYLCASSIQAGGPYNEQFFGPGTRLTVL.

The chain links TRBV28 to TRBJ2-1, with D possibly matching TRBD2 (6 bases). This CDR3 is 16 amino acids long. Deletions cut 6 bases from V and 4 bases from J, with 19 bases between. Per germline, CDR1 MDHEN and CDR2 SYDVKM. CDR3 sequence: CASSMVSWGDYNEQFF. The CDR3 nucleotides are TGTGCCAGCAGCATGGTCTCGTGGGGGGATTACAATGAGCAGTTCTTC.

This chain uses TRBV7-2 with TRBJ2-7, with a possible D match to TRBD2 (5 bases). Trimming stripped 0 bases from V and 3 bases from J, with 12 bases between. Germline V gene sequence: CDR1 SGHTA, CDR2 FQGNSA. The CDR3 covers 15 residues. CDR3 sequence: CASSLAIGIRYEQYF. The CDR3 DNA follows: TGTGCCAGCAGCTTAGCAATCGGGATCCGCTACGAGCAGTACTTC.

The chain recombines TRBV5-6 with TRBJ2-3, with TRBD2 matching 14 bases. J lost 4 bases, V lost 3 bases, and 7 bases had no gene match. This CDR3 contains 17 residues. The V gene's germline CDR1 is SGHDT and CDR2 YYEEEE. CDR3 loop: CASSYPSTSGRADTQYF. CDR3 DNA sequence: TGTGCCAGCAGCTACCCCTCGACTAGCGGGAGGGCAGATACGCAGTATTTT.

In DNA, the CDR3 is TGTGCCAGCAGCCCTAGAGGGGGGGGAACTAATGAAAAACTGTTTTTT. Translated: CASSPRGGGTNEKLFF. The chain has TRBV9 and TRBJ1-4, with D possibly TRBD1 on 6 matching bases. V lost 4 bases to trimming and J lost 1 base, with 14 bases between them. Germline assignment: CDR1 SGDLS and CDR2 YYNGEE. The CDR3 spans 16 residues.

This chain links TRBV30 with TRBJ1-2, with D unresolved. V was clipped by 8 bases and J by 8 bases, with 18 bases between them. Per germline, CDR1 GTSNPN and CDR2 SVGIG (reference sequence). The length of the CDR3 is 12 residues. CDR3 sequence (DNA): TGTGCCATAGGATGGGAGGCTCGGGGCTACACCTTC. Protein: CAIGWEARGYTF.